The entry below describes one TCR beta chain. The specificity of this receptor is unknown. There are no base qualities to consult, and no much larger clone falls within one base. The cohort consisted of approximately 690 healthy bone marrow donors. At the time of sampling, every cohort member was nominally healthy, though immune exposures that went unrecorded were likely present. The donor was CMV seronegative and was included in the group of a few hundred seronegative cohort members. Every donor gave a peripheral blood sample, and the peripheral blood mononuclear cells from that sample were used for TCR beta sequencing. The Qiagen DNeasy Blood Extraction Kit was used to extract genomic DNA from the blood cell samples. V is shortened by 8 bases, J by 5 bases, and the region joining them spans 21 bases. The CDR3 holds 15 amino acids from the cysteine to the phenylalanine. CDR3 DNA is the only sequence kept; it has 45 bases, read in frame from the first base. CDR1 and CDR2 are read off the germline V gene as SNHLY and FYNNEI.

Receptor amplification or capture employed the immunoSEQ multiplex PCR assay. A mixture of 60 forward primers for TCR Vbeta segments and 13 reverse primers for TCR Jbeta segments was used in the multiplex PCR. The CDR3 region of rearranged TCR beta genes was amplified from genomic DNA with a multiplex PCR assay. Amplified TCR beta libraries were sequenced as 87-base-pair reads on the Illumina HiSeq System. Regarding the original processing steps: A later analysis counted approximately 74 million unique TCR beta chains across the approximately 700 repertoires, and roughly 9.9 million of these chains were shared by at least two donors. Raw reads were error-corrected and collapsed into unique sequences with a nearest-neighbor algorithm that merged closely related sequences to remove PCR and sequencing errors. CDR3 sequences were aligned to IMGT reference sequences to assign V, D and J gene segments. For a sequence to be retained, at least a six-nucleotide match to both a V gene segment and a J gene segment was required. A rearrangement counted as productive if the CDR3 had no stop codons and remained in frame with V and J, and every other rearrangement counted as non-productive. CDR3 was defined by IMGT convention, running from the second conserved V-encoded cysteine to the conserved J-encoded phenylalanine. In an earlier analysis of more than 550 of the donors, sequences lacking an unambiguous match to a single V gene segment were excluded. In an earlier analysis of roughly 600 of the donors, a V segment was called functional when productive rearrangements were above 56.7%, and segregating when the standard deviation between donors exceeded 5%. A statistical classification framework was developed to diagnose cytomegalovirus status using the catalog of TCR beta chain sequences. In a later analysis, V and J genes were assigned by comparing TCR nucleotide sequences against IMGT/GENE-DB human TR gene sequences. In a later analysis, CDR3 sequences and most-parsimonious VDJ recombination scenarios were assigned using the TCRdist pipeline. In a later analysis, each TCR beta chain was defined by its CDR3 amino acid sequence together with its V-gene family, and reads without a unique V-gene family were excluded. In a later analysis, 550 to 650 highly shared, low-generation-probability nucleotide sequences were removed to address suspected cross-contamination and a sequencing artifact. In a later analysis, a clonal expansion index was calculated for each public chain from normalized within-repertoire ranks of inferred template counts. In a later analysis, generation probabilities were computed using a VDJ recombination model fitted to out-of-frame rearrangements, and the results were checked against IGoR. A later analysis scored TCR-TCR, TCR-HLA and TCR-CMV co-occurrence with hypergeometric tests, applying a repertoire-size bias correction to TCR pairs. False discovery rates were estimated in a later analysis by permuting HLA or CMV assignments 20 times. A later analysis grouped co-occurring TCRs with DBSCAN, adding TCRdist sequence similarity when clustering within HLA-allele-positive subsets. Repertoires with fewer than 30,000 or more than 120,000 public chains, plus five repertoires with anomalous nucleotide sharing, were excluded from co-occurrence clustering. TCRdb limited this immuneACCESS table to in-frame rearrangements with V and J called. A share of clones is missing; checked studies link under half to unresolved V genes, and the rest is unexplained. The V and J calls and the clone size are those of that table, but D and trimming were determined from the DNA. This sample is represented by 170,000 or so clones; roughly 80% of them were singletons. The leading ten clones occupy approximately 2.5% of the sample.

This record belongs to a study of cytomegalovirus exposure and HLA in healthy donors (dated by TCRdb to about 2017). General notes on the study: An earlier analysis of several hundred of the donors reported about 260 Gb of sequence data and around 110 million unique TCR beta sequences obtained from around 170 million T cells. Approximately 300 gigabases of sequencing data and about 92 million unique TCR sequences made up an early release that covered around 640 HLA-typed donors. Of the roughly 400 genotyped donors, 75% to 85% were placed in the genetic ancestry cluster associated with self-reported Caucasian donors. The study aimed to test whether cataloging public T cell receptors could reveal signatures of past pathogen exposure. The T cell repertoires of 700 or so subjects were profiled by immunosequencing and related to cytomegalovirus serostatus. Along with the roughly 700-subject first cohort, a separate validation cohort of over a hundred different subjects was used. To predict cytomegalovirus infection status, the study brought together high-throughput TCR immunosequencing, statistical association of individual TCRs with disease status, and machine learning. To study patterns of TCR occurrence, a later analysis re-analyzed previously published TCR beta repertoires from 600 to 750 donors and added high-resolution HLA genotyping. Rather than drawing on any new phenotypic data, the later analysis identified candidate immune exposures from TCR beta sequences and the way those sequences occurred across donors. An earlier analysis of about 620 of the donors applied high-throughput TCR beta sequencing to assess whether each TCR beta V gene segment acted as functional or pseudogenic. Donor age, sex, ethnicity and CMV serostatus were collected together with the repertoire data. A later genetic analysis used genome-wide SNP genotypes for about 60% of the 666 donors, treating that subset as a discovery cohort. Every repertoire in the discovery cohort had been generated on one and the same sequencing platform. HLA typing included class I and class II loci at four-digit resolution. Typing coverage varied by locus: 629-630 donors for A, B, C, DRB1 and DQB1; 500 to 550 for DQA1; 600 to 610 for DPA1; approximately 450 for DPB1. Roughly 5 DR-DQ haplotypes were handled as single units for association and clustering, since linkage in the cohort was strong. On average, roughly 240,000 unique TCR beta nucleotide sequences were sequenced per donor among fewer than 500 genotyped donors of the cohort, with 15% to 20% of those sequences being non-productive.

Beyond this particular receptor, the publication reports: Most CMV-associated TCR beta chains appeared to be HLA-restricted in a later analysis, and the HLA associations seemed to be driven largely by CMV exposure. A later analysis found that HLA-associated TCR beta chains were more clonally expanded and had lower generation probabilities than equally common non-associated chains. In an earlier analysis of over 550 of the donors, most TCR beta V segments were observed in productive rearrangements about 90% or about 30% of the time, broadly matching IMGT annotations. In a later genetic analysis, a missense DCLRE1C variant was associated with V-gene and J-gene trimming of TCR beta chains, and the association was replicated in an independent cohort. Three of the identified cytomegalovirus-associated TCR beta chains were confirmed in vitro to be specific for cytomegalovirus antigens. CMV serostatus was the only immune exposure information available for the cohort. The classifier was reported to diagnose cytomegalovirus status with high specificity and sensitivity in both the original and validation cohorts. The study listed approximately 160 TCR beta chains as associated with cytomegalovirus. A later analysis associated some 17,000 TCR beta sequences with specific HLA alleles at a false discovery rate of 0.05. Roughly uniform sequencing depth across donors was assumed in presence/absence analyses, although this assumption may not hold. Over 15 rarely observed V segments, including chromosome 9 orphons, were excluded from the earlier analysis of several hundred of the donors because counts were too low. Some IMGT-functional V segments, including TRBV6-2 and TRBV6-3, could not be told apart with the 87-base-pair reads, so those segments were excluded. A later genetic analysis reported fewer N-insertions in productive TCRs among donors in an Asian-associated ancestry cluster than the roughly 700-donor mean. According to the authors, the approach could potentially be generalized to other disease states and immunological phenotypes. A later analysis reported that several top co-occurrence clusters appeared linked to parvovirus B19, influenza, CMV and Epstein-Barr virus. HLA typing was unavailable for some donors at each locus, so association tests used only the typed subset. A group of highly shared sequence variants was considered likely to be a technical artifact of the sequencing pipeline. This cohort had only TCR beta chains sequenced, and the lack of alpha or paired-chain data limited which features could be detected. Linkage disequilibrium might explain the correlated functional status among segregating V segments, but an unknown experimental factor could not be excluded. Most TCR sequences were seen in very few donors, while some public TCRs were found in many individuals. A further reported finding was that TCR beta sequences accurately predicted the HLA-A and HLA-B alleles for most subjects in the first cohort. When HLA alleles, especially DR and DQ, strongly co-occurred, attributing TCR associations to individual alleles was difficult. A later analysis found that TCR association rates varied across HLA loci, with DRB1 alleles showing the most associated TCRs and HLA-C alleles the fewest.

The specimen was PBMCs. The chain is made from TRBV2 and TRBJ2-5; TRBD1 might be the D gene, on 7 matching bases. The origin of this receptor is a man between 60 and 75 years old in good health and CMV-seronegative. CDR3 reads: CASRPQGGSWETQYF. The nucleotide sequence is TGTGCCAGCCGGCCCCAGGGGGGCTCGTGGGAGACCCAGTACTTC.